What follows is one T cell receptor (beta chain) and its context. This record comes from a study of technical replicates of blood from a few donors. The germline V gene encodes CDR1 SGHNT and CDR2 YYREEE (reference sequence). V lost 5 bases, J lost 9 bases, and 21 bases lay in between. The CDR3 runs 15 residues. TCRdb keeps only in-frame clones here, not all; method: immunoSEQ multiplex PCR. The table has tens of thousands of clones, roughly 90% seen once; the top ten hold 4.5% to 5%. This clonotype was sampled from a human donor in good health. Some clones in this sample may be carry-over from other donors' samples. The rearrangement uses TRBV5-4 and TRBJ2-1; D perhaps matches TRBD2 (6 bases). Material for sequencing was PBMCs. DNA of the CDR3: TGTGCCAGCAGTTCACCCCCAGGGAACGGGGGTGAGCAGTTCTTC. Its protein product is CASSSPPGNGGEQFF.